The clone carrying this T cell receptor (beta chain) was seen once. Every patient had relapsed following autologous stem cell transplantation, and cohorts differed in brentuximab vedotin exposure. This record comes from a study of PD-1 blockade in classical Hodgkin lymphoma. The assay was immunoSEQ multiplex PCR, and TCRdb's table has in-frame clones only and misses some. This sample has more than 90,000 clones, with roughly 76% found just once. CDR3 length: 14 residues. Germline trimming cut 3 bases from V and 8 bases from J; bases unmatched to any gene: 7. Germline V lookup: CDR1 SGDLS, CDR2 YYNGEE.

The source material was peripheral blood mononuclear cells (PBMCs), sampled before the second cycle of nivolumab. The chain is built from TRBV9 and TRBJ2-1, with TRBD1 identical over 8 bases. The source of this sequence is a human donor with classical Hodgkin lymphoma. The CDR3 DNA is TGTGCCAGCAGCGCCCGGGACAGGTATGATGAGCAGTTCTTC. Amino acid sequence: CASSARDRYDEQFF. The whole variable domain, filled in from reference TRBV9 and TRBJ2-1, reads DSGVTQTPKHLITATGQRVTLRCSPRSGDLSVYWYQQSLDQGLQFLIQYYNGEERAKGNILERFSAQQFPDLHSELNLSSLELGDSALYFCASSARDRYDEQFFGPGTRLTVL.